Reported below is one T cell receptor (beta chain). Its antigen is still unknown. These data come from a study of a mutant IDH1 vaccine in newly diagnosed glioma. Documented time point: week 5, during vaccination. Vaccination used 300 ug of mutant IDH1 20-mer peptide per dose, with topical imiquimod. Clones were read by immunoSEQ multiplex PCR, and TCRdb kept only the in-frame ones, dropping some. The sample includes under 95,000 clones, about 91% seen only once; the top ten take 0.55% to 0.65%. V lost 3 bases to trimming and J lost 8 bases, with 11 bases between them. CDR3 length: 14 amino acids. Germline V gene data show CDR1 as PRHDT and CDR2 as FYEKMQ (reference sequence).

This chain connects TRBV13 to TRBJ1-6; no definite D call. This clonotype originated in a woman between 50 and 59 years old with glioma. The sample in question was PBMCs, obtained from a glioma patient whose treatment included an IDH1 peptide vaccine. The CDR3 is CASSFRFGDSPLHF. The CDR3 DNA sequence: TGTGCCAGCAGCTTCCGTTTCGGGGATTCACCCCTCCACTTT. The full variable domain, completed using reference TRBV13 and TRBJ1-6, is AAGVIQSPRHLIKEKRETATLKCYPIPRHDTVYWYQQGPGQDPQFLISFYEKMQSDKGSIPDRFSAQQFSDYHSELNMSSLELGDSALYFCASSFRFGDSPLHFGNGTRLTVT.